This TCR beta chain was documented in a study of tissue T cells after allogeneic stem cell transplantation. To note about this clone: The antigen is not known. The gene names here belong to mouse. Coverage ceases 1 residue before the CDR3 finishes, and the germline J gene fills in the end.

Survey-depth TCRbeta CDR3 sequencing reported V/J genes and productive frequencies. Using immunoSEQ multiplex PCR, the repertoire was profiled, and TCRdb retains in-frame clones only, with some absent. The sample includes tens of thousands of clones, around 70% of them seen just once. This CDR3 comprises 16 residues. The V and J ends lost 0 bases and 1 base respectively, with 10 bases between them. Germline CDR1 is NSHNY and CDR2 is SYGAGN. The study, taken as a whole, reports: Blood and spleen captured only part of the tissue TCR repertoire. Few T cell clones were shared across patients, but motif clusters showed tissue-specific shared signatures. Limitations included a small, clinically heterogeneous cohort and limited sampling depth.

This clonotype was sampled from a female BALB/c mouse in good health. This mouse strain has H2-d as its MHC haplotype. The V call is TRBV13-1, the J call TRBJ2-2; perhaps D is TRBD1 or TRBD2 (5 bases each). The sample taken for sequencing was spleen. The CDR3 DNA, read in part, is TGTGCCAGCAGTGATGGGGGGAGGATAAACACCGGGCAGCTCTAC. Translation gives CASSDGGRINTGQLY. The whole CDR3 sequence is CASSDGGRINTGQLYF.